The 8 T cell receptor beta chains below come from one sample, sequenced in a study of CD8+ T cells in alopecia areata. cDNA reverse transcribed from extracted RNA served as the sequencing template. TCRdb's copy holds only in-frame clones and misses some; the assay was immunoSEQ multiplex PCR. The data hold 130,000 to 150,000 clones, with approximately 56% observed a single time. Source material: CD8+ T cells sorted from blood. The receptors were gathered from a human donor in good health.

The chain recombines TRBV7-2 with TRBJ2-3; possibly TRBD2 for D (5 bases). Trimming stripped 7 bases from V and 0 bases from J, with 20 bases between. The germline CDR1 and CDR2 sequences are SGHTA and FQGNSA. The CDR3 totals 17 residues. This CDR3 is CASTQTLLATSTDTQYF. The CDR3 region has the DNA TGTGCCAGCACCCAAACTTTGTTAGCGACCAGCACAGATACGCAGTATTTT.

The chain is built from TRBV6-5 and TRBJ2-7; 9 bases line up with TRBD2. The germline CDR1 and CDR2 sequences are MNHEY and SVGAGI. CDR3 length: 16 amino acids. The V segment lost 4 bases and the J segment 3 bases; nucleotides outside the gene matches: 10. In DNA form, the CDR3 reads TGTGCCAGCAGTTTAACGCGTAGCGGGGGACTCTACGAGCAGTACTTC. Its protein is CASSLTRSGGLYEQYF.

The V and J genes are TRBV5-1 and TRBJ2-1; D is uncertain. Germline V gene data show CDR1 as SGHRS and CDR2 as YFSETQ. The CDR3 spans 14 residues. V lost 1 base and J 10 bases, leaving 15 bases between the germline ends. The CDR3 bases are TGCGCCAGCAGCTTGAGGGTGCGGCCCCGGGAGCAGTTCTTC. It translates to CASSLRVRPREQFF.

The chain carries TRBV29-1 and TRBJ2-1; TRBD1 is a possible D gene (5 bases). Germline CDR1 and CDR2: SQVTM and ANQGSEA. Trimming pared 1 base from V and 7 bases from J, leaving 8 bases between. This CDR3 is built from 12 residues. The CDR3 DNA reads as TGCAGCGTTGAAGCTCCAGGGAATGAGCAGTTCTTC. Its translation is CSVEAPGNEQFF.

This chain joins TRBV30 and TRBJ1-1; D not resolved. V shed 2 bases and J shed 3 bases, with 10 bases lying between them. The CDR3 covers 13 residues. Germline CDR1 reads GTSNPN; CDR2 reads SVGIG (reference sequence). The CDR3 sequence: CAWSFGLDTEAFF. The CDR3 DNA sequence: TGTGCCTGGAGTTTCGGATTGGACACTGAAGCTTTCTTT.

In DNA, the CDR3 is TGTGCCAGTAGTATCATCCTACCTACAGTAAACACTGAAGCTTTCTTT. Residues: CASSIILPTVNTEAFF. The chain links TRBV19 to TRBJ1-1, with unresolved D. V lost 3 bases to trimming and J lost 2 bases, with 16 bases between them. This CDR3 is built from 16 residues. Germline V lookup: CDR1 LNHDA, CDR2 SQIVND (reference sequence).

The chain combines TRBV27 with TRBJ2-7, with D possibly being TRBD1 or TRBD2 (6 bases each). Germline CDR1 is MNHEY and CDR2 is SMNVEV (reference sequence). This CDR3 is built from 14 residues. Trimming left V 10 bases short and J 4 bases short, with 20 bases between. For the CDR3, the DNA is TGTGCCACAAAGACAGGAGGGGCGGGTTACGAGCAGTACTTC. It translates to CATKTGGAGYEQYF.

This clone has just one count. The rearrangement links TRBV11-3 to TRBJ2-2; D gene unclear. Germline-derived CDR1 and CDR2 are SGHNT and YENEEA. The CDR3 extends over 14 amino acids. V was shortened by 1 base and J by 3 bases, with 6 bases between the two germline ends. The CDR3 here is CASSLGGDTGELFF. The CDR3 region has the DNA TGTGCCAGCAGCTTAGGTGGGGACACCGGGGAGCTGTTTTTT.